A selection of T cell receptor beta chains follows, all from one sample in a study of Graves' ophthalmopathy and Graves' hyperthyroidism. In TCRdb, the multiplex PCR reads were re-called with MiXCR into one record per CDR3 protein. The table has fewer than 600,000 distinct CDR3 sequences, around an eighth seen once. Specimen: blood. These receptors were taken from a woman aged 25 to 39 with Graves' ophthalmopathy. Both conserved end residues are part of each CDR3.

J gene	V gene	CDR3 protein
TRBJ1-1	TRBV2	CASRRDAAGNTEAFF
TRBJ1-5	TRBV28	CASGSATQPQHF
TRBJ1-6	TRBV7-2	CASSPGSGGSPLHF
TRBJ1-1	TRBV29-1	CSVEPLRAAEAFF
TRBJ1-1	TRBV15	CATSRGRGLSSEAFF
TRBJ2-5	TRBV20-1	CSALMGQGQETQYF
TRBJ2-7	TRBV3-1	CASSQILSYEQYF
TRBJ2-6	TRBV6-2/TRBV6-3	CASSSPTGSTGSGANVLTF
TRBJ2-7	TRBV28	CASSLMGKAYF
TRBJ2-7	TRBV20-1	CSAKLQGTYEQYF
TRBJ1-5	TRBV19	CASSVGRANQPQHF
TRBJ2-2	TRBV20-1	CSAREWREATGELFF
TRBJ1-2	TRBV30	CAWIAGDRYGYTF
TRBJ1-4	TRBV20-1	CSATDRGRSSEKLFF
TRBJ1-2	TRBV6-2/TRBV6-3	CASSHPDRNYGYTF
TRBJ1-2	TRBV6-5	CASRPGGDYGYTF
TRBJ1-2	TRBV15	CATSRSRGDYGYTF
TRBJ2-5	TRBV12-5	CASGSRPLKETQYF
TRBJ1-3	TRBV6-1	CASSASRSGNTIYF
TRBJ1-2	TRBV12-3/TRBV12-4	CASSFELFREGNNYGNTF
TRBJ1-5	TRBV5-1	CASSLTTGFQPQHF
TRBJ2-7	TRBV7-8	CASSLAGTVAYEQYF
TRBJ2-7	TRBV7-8	CASSFGTGLYEQYF
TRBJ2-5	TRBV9	CASSGGSVAETQYF
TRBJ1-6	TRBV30	CACTGNYNSPLHF
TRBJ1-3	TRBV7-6	CASSLTGNGNTIYF